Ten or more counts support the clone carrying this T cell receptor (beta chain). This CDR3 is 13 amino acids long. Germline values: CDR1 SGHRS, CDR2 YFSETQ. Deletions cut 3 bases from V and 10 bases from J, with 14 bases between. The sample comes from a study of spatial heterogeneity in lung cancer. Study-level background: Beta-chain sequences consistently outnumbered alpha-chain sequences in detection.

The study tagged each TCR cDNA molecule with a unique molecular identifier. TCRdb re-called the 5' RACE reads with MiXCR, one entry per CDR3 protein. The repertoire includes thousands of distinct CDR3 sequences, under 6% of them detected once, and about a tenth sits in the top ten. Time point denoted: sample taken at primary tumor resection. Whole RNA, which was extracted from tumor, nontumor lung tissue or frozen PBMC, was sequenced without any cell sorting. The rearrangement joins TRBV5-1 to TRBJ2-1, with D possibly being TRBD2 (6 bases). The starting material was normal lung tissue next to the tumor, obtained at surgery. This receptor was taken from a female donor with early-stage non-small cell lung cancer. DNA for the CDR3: TGCGCCAGCAGCTCTCAGCGGGCTAGAGAGCAGTTCTTC. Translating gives CASSSQRAREQFF.